This is a list of T cell receptor beta chains from one sample in a study of blood T cell repertoires in COVID-19. Generated by immunoSEQ multiplex PCR, the TCRdb table keeps only in-frame clones and is missing some. Found here are tens of thousands of clones, about 86% of them singletons; the top ten hold around 43%. The specimen was peripheral blood. These receptors all stem from an elderly man with acute or convalescent COVID-19. CDR3s include the opening cysteine and the closing phenylalanine or tryptophan. The order of the fields is J gene, clone size, D gene, V gene, CDR3 protein, CDR3 DNA. The D gene is left open where the match is weak. Expanded clones get a size class; other rows say once, few or many, or leave the size out.

J: TRBJ1-2; size: NA; D: TRBD1; V: TRBV18; CDR3: CASSLGLVGGADGYTF; DNA: TGTGCCAGCTCACTGGGGCTTGTAGGGGGCGCAGATGGCTACACCTTC
J: TRBJ2-7; size: NA; D: NA; V: TRBV2; CDR3: CASSVPWGRTPYEQYF; DNA: TGTGCCAGCAGTGTTCCGTGGGGCCGCACGCCCTACGAGCAGTACTTC
J: TRBJ1-1; size: NA; D: TRBD1; V: TRBV2; CDR3: CASSWDRGVGTEAFF; DNA: TGTGCCAGCAGTTGGGACAGGGGGGTGGGGACTGAAGCTTTCTTT
J: TRBJ1-1; size: once; D: NA; V: TRBV5-1; CDR3: CASSLDESNTEAFF; DNA: TGCGCCAGCAGCCTGGACGAAAGCAACACTGAAGCTTTCTTT
J: TRBJ1-1; size: NA; D: TRBD1; V: TRBV18; CDR3: CASSPQGVGTEAFF; DNA: TGTGCCAGCTCACCCCAGGGGGTCGGCACTGAAGCTTTCTTT
J: TRBJ2-7; size: NA; D: NA; V: TRBV6-5; CDR3: CASNIRTVSSYEQYF; DNA: TGTGCCAGCAATATCAGGACAGTGAGCTCCTACGAGCAGTACTTC
J: TRBJ1-1; size: NA; D: NA; V: TRBV28; CDR3: CASSLYFRENTEAFF; DNA: TGTGCCAGCAGTTTATACTTCCGGGAGAACACTGAAGCTTTCTTT
J: TRBJ2-3; size: NA; D: TRBD2; V: TRBV3-1/TRBV3-2; CDR3: CASSLRRAGGPSTQYF; DNA: TGTGCCAGCAGCCTCCGGAGAGCGGGAGGGCCGAGTACGCAGTATTTT
J: TRBJ2-3; size: NA; D: NA; V: TRBV10-3; CDR3: CAIRQGGENTDTQYF; DNA: TGTGCCATCAGGCAAGGGGGGGAGAACACAGATACGCAGTATTTT
J: TRBJ2-1; size: NA; D: TRBD2; V: TRBV29-1; CDR3: CSGGTSSYNEQFF; DNA: TGCAGCGGTGGGACTAGCTCCTACAATGAGCAGTTCTTC
J: TRBJ1-1; size: NA; D: TRBD1; V: TRBV12-3/TRBV12-4; CDR3: CASSLQGVAEAFF; DNA: TGTGCCAGCAGTCTACAGGGGGTTGCTGAAGCTTTCTTT
J: TRBJ1-1; size: NA; D: TRBD1; V: TRBV29-1; CDR3: CSVRTGEMNTEAFF; DNA: TGCAGCGTCCGGACAGGGGAAATGAACACTGAAGCTTTCTTT
J: TRBJ1-5; size: NA; D: NA; V: TRBV4-1; CDR3: CASSQDRGNQPQHF; DNA: TGCGCCAGCAGCCAAGACAGGGGTAATCAGCCCCAGCATTTT
J: TRBJ2-7; size: NA; D: TRBD1; V: TRBV3-1/TRBV3-2; CDR3: CASSRRDSYEQYF; DNA: TGTGCCAGCAGCCGCCGGGACAGCTACGAGCAGTACTTC
J: TRBJ2-3; size: NA; D: NA; V: TRBV6-6; CDR3: CASSYSSADTQYF; DNA: TGTGCCAGCAGTTACTCGAGCGCAGATACGCAGTATTTT
J: TRBJ2-3; size: NA; D: TRBD1; V: TRBV18; CDR3: CASSPRQGGTDTQYF; DNA: TGTGCCAGCTCACCTAGACAGGGCGGCACAGATACGCAGTATTTT
J: TRBJ2-1; size: NA; D: TRBD2; V: TRBV19; CDR3: CASDQGLAVNEQFF; DNA: TGTGCCAGTGACCAAGGACTAGCGGTAAATGAGCAGTTCTTC
J: TRBJ2-2; size: NA; D: TRBD1; V: TRBV9; CDR3: CASSPPGTGDGELFF; DNA: TGTGCCAGCAGCCCCCCCGGGACAGGGGACGGGGAGCTGTTTTTT
J: TRBJ1-1; size: NA; D: TRBD1; V: TRBV25-1; CDR3: CASSDRQGKIEAFF; DNA: TGTGCCAGCAGTGACCGACAGGGAAAGATTGAAGCTTTCTTT
J: TRBJ2-2; size: NA; D: TRBD1; V: TRBV2; CDR3: CASSDLLSDRGSTGELFF; DNA: TGTGCCAGCAGCGACCTCCTATCGGACAGGGGAAGCACCGGGGAGCTGTTTTTT
J: TRBJ2-7; size: NA; D: NA; V: TRBV21-1; CDR3: CASSTEGGAYEQYF; DNA: TGTGCCAGCAGCACGGAGGGAGGGGCCTACGAGCAGTACTTC
J: TRBJ1-5; size: NA; D: NA; V: TRBV27; CDR3: CASSLVHSNQPQHF; DNA: TGTGCCAGCAGTTTAGTCCATAGCAATCAGCCCCAGCATTTT
J: TRBJ2-6; size: many; D: NA; V: TRBV4-2; CDR3: CASSQGASGANVLTF; DNA: TGTGCCAGCAGCCAAGGTGCGTCTGGGGCCAACGTCCTGACTTTC
J: TRBJ2-5; size: NA; D: TRBD2; V: TRBV6-6; CDR3: CASSYSFRGTSDTQYF; DNA: TGTGCCAGCAGTTACTCGTTTCGTGGGACTAGCGATACCCAGTACTTC
J: TRBJ2-3; size: NA; D: TRBD1; V: TRBV29-1; CDR3: CSVENRGADTQYF; DNA: TGCAGCGTTGAAAACAGGGGCGCAGATACGCAGTATTTT
J: TRBJ1-1; size: NA; D: NA; V: TRBV2; CDR3: CASSERENTEAFF; DNA: TGTGCCAGCAGTGAACGGGAGAACACTGAAGCTTTCTTT